The clone carrying this T cell receptor (beta chain) occurred once. The V gene end was trimmed by 8 bases and the J gene end by 3 bases; junction bases not matched to a gene: 6. CDR3 size: 13 residues. Germline V gene data show CDR1 as DFQATT and CDR2 as SNEGSKA (reference sequence). A second PCR, run for about 7 to 12 cycles, used a sample-barcoded 5' primer plus a J-beta primer mix. TCRdb used MiXCR to reprocess the 5' RACE reads, holding one entry per CDR3 protein. Seen here are 1,500,000 or so distinct CDR3 sequences, about 42% observed once, and the top ten hold approximately 4.1%. Total RNA amounts of at least 6 micrograms were extracted per sample. The record originates from a study of blood T cells in healthy people across ages.

The sequenced material came from blood. V usage is TRBV20-1 and J usage is TRBJ1-2; 10 bases are shared with TRBD1. The TCR sequence derives from a woman aged 18-29 years in good health. The CDR3 spells CSTSGTGDYGYTF. CDR3 nucleotides: TGCAGTACTTCCGGGACAGGGGACTATGGCTACACCTTC.